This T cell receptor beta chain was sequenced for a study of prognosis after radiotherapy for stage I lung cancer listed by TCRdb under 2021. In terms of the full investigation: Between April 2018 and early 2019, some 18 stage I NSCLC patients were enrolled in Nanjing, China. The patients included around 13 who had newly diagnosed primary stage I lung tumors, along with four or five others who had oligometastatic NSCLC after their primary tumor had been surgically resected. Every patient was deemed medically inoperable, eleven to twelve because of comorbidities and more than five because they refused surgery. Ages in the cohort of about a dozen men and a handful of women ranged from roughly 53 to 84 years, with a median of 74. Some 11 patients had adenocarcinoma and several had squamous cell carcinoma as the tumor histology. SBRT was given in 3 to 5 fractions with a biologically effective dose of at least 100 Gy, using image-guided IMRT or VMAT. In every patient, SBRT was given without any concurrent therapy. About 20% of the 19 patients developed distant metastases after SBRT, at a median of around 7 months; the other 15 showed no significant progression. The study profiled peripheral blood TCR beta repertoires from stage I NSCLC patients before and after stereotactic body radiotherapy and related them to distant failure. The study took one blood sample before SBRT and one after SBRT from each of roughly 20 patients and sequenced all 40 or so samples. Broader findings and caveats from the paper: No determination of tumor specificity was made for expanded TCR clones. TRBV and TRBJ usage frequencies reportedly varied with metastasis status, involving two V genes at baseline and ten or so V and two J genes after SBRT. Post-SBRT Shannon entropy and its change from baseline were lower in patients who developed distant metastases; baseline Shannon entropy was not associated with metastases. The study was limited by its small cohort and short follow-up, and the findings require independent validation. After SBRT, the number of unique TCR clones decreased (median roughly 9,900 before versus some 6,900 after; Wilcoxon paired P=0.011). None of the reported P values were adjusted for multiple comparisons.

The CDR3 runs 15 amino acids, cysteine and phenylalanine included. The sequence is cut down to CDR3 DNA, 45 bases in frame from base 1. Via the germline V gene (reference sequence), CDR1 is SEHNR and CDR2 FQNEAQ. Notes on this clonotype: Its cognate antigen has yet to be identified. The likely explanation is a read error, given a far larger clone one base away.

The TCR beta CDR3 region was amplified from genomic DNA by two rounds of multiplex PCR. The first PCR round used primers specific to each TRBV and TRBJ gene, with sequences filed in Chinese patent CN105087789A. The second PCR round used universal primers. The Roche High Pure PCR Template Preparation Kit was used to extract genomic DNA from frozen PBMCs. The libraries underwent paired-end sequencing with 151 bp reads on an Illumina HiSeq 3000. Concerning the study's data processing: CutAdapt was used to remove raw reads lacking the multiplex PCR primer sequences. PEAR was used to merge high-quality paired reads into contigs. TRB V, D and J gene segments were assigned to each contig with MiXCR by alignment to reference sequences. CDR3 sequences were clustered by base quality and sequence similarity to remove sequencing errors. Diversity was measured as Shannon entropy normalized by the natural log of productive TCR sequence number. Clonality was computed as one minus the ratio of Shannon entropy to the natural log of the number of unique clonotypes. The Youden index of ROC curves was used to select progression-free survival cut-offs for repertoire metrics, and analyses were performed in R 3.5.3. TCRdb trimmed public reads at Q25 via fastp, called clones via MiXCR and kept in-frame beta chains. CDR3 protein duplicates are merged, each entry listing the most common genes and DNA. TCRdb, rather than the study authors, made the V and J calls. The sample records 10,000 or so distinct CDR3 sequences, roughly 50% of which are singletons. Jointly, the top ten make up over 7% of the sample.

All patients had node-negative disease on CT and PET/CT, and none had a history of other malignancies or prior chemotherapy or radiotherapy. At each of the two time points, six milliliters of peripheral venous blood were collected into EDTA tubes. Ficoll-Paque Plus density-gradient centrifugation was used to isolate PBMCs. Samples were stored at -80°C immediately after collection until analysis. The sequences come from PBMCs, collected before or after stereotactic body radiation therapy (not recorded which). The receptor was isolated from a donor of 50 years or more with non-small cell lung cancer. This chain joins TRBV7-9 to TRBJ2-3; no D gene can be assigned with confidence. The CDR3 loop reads CASSLGWRFTDKQYF. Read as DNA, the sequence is TGTGCCAGCAGCTTAGGGTGGCGGTTCACAGATAAGCAGTATTTT.